This TCR beta chain was profiled in a study of Ad26.COV2.S vaccination and SARS-CoV-2 variants. V shed 6 bases and J shed 1 base, with 12 bases lying between them. The CDR3 consists of 14 residues. Germline CDR1 is MGHRA and CDR2 is YSYEKL. Treatment meaning: some 20 received Ad26.COV2.S at low or high dose, single or two shots; about 5 received placebo; per-sample allocation not given. Samples came from day 63 after the first vaccine or placebo injection. An Ad26 vector that expressed Wuhan-strain SARS-CoV-2 spike constituted the vaccine. TCRdb's copy holds only in-frame clones and misses some; the assay was immunoSEQ multiplex PCR. The data show 300,000 to 400,000 clones, approximately 86% seen once.

This specimen was peripheral blood, taken in a trial of Ad26.COV2.S vaccine versus placebo. This chain uses TRBV4-1 with TRBJ1-1; unclear D gene. The receptor was derived from a person aged 18-65 years who received the Ad26.COV2.S COVID-19 vaccine or a placebo. The CDR3 protein is CASRGRAANTEAFF. CDR3 coding DNA: TGCGCCAGCAGGGGCCGGGCAGCGAACACTGAAGCTTTCTTT.